These T cell receptor beta chains were read from a single sample in a study of blood T cell repertoires in COVID-19. This table comes from immunoSEQ multiplex PCR, and its TCRdb copy is limited to in-frame clones, with some not included. The sample records about 200,000 clones, more than 85% being singletons. The specimen sequenced was peripheral blood. These receptors were collected from a man between 60 and 70 years old with acute or convalescent COVID-19. CDR3s include the opening cysteine and the closing phenylalanine or tryptophan. A D gene is named only where the DNA matches it firmly. Where a row states a size, it is once, few, many or the class of an expanded clone; other rows omit it.

NA TRBJ1-4 TRBV5-5 NA TGTGCCAGCAGCTTGAGTAGGGCGGGGGACGGGGGCTTTAATGAAAAACTGTTTTTT CASSLSRAGDGGFNEKLFF
TRBD2 TRBJ2-5 TRBV19 NA TGTGCCAGTAGTCCGGGAGGACTTGGTGAGACCCAGTACTTC CASSPGGLGETQYF
NA TRBJ1-1 TRBV12-3/TRBV12-4 NA TGTGCCAGCAGTTTACGGGGGAACACTGAAGCTTTCTTT CASSLRGNTEAFF
NA TRBJ1-5 TRBV6-2/TRBV6-3 NA TGTGCCAGCAGTTACCTTAGCAATCAGCCCCAGCATTTT CASSYLSNQPQHF
TRBD1 TRBJ1-1 TRBV3-1/TRBV3-2 NA TGTGCCAGCAGTCTCCGGGACAGCAGAATGAACACTGAAGCTTTCTTT CASSLRDSRMNTEAFF
TRBD1 TRBJ1-2 TRBV27 NA TGTGCCAGCAGTTTATCGGTGGGACAGGGAGGGAACTATGGCTACACCTTC CASSLSVGQGGNYGYTF
NA TRBJ2-3 TRBV6-5 once TGTGCCAGCAGTTACTCCGGGGTAGATACGCAGTATTTT CASSYSGVDTQYF
TRBD1 TRBJ1-5 TRBV7-2 NA TGTGCCAGCAGCTTAGACAGGGGTCAGGGCAATCAGCCCCAGCATTTT CASSLDRGQGNQPQHF
TRBD2 TRBJ2-5 TRBV2 NA TGTGCCAGCAGTGGGTCTGGACTAGCGGGGGGCCAAGGAGGGACCCAGTACTTC CASSGSGLAGGQGGTQYF
TRBD2 TRBJ2-1 TRBV6-5 few TGTGCCAGCAGGAGGGACCGCGGGGGGATTAATGAGCAGTTCTTC CASRRDRGGINEQFF
NA TRBJ2-1 TRBV2 NA TGTGCCAGCAGGGGCCAGGCTGCATCCGGTGAGCAGTTCTTC CASRGQAASGEQFF
NA TRBJ2-1 TRBV7-9 once TGTGCCAGCAGCCCGCGTGGCGGAGTCGGTGAGCAGTTCTTC CASSPRGGVGEQFF
NA TRBJ1-2 TRBV18 once TGTGCCAGCTCACCGCAACCCGAGGGAGCTAAGGGCTACACCTTC CASSPQPEGAKGYTF
TRBD1 TRBJ2-7 TRBV29-1 once TGCAGCGCCGGGACAGGGGAAGAGCAGTACTTC CSAGTGEEQYF
TRBD2 TRBJ2-7 TRBV10-3 NA TGTGCCATCAGTGACCCGATAGCGGGGGACTACGAGCAGTACTTC CAISDPIAGDYEQYF
NA TRBJ2-1 TRBV4-1 NA TGCGCCAGCAGCCAAGTCGTTAGTAGCTCCTACAATGAGCAGTTCTTC CASSQVVSSSYNEQFF